This TCR beta chain is drawn from a study of shared clonotypes between healthy human individuals. J was trimmed by 4 bases and V by 4 bases; bases with no gene match: 8. This CDR3 contains 15 residues. Germline-derived CDR1 and CDR2 are SGHRS and YFSETQ. Repertoires were generated with immunoSEQ multiplex PCR, while TCRdb's copy carries only in-frame clones and drops some. The top ten hold 0.37% of the sample, which has roughly 2,300,000 clones, just under 95% seen once. Sequencing was performed on naive CD4+ T cells from PBMCs. Subset given: CD45RA+ positively selected. The chain combines TRBV5-1 with TRBJ2-7, with 10 positions matching TRBD2. The sequence was collected from a man between 18 and 35 years old in good health. Some clones in this sample may be carry-over from other donors' samples. The CDR3 DNA is TGCGCCAGCAGCCGCCAAGCTAGCGGGAGATACGAGCAGTACTTC. Its protein product is CASSRQASGRYEQYF.